Described below is a single TCR beta chain sequence and its context. The record originates from a study of T-cell reconstitution after alpha-beta-depleted transplantation in children. A TCRbeta library incorporating unique molecular identifiers was prepared. Via MiXCR, TCRdb re-called the PCR reads, giving one row per CDR3 protein. The top ten clones hold around 4.1% of a sample with about 400,000 distinct CDR3 sequences, about an eighth of them seen once. Trimming took off 2 bases at V and 4 bases at J, with 15 bases between the two ends. CDR3 length: 16 residues. Per germline, CDR1 KGHSH and CDR2 LQKENI.

The sequencing here drew on PBMCs, taken from the stem cell graft. The chain is built from TRBV18 and TRBJ1-5; TRBD1 might be the D (6 bases). This TCR was sampled from a human donor who donated a stem cell graft to a child with Fanconi anemia. CDR3 in DNA: TGTGCCAGCTCACCAGGGACACAGACACGAAATCAGCCCCAGCATTTT. It translates to CASSPGTQTRNQPQHF.